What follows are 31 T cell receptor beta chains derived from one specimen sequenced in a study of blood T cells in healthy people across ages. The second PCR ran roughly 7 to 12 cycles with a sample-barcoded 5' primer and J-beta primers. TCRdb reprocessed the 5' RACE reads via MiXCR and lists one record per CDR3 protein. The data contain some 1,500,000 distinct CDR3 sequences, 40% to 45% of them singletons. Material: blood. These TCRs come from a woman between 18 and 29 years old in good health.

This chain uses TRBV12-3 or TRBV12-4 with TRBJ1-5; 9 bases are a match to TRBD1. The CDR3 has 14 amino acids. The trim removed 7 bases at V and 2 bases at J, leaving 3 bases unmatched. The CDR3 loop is CASTTGGGNQPQHF. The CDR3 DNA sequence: TGTGCCAGCACCACAGGGGGCGGCAATCAGCCCCAGCATTTT.

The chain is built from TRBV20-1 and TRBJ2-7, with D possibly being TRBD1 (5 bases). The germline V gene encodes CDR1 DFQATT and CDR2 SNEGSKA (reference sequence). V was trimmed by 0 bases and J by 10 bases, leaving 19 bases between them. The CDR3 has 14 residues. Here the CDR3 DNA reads TGCAGTGCTAGAGATCTGGGCAGGGTATTGGCCCAGTACTTC. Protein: CSARDLGRVLAQYF.

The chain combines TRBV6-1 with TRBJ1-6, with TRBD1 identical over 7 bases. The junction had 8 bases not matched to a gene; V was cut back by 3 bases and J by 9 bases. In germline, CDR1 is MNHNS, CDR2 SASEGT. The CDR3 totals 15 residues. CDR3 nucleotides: TGTGCCAGCAGTGAGTCGACAGGGACCCCTTCACCCCTCCACTTT. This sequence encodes CASSESTGTPSPLHF.

The CDR3 DNA reads TGCAGTGCTAGAGTATCTGGACAGGGGGTTAATGGCTACACCTTC. Protein: CSARVSGQGVNGYTF. The V and J genes are TRBV20-1 and TRBJ1-2; 10 bases fit TRBD1. The CDR3 contains 15 residues. CDR1 and CDR2 (germline): DFQATT, SNEGSKA (reference sequence). Trimming at V came to 1 base and at J to 6 bases, leaving 8 bases not matched to a gene.

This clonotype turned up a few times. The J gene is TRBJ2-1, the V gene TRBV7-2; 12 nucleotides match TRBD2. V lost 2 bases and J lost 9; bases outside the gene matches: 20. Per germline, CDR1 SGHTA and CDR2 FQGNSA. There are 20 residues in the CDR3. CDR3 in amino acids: CASSLSWASGRVLRSGEQFF. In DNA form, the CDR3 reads TGTGCCAGCAGCTTAAGTTGGGCTAGCGGGAGGGTCCTCCGGTCCGGTGAGCAGTTCTTC.

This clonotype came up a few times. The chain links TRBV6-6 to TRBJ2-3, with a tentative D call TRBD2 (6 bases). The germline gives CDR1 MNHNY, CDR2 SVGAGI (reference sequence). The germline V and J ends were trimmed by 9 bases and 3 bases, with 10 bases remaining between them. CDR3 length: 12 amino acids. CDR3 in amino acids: CASGRETDTQYF. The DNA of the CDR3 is TGTGCCAGTGGACGGGAGACAGATACGCAGTATTTT.

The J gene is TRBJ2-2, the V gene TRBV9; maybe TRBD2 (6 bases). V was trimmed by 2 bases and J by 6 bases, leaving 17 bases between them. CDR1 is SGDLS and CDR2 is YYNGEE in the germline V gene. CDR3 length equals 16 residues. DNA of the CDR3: TGTGCCAGCAGCGTGACTCGACTAGTTGCTGCCGGGGAGCTGTTTTTT. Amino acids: CASSVTRLVAAGELFF.

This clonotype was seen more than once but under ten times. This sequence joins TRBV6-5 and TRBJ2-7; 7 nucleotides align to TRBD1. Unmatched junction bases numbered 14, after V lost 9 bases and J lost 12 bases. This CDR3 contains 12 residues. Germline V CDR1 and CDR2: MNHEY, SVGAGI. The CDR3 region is CARRLRGPTPYF. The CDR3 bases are TGTGCCAGACGACTTAGGGGGCCCACCCCGTACTTC.

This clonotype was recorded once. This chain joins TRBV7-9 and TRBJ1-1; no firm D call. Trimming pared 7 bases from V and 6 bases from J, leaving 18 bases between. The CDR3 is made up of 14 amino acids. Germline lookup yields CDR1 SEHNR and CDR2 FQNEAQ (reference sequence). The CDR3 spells CASINTARVAEAFF. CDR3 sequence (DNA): TGTGCCAGCATAAACACTGCGAGGGTCGCTGAAGCTTTCTTT.

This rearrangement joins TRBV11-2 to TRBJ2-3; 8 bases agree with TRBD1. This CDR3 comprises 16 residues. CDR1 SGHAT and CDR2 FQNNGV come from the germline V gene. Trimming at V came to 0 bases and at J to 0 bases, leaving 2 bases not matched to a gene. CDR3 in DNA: TGTGCCAGCAGCTTAGAGTGGACAGGGAGCACAGATACGCAGTATTTT. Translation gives CASSLEWTGSTDTQYF.

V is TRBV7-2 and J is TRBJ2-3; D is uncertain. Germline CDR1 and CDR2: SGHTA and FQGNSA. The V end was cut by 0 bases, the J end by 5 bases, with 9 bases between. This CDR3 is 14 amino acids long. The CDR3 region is CASSLAPKLDTQYF. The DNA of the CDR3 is TGTGCCAGCAGCTTAGCCCCAAAGTTAGATACGCAGTATTTT.

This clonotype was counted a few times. DNA for the CDR3: TGTGCCAGCAGCATCCTCACCTTACGGGAGCAGTACTTC. Residues: CASSILTLREQYF. The chain links TRBV7-9 to TRBJ2-4, with D possibly matching TRBD2 (6 bases). V lost 5 bases to trimming and J lost 13 bases, with 18 bases between them. The CDR3 is 13 amino acids. The germline gives CDR1 SEHNR, CDR2 FQNEAQ (reference sequence).

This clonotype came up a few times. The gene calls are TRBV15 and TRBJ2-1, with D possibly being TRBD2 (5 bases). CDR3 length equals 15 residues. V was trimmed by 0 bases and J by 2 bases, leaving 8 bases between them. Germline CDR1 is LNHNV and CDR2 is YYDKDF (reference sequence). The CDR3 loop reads CATSRERRTYNEQFF. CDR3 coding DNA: TGTGCCACCAGCAGAGAGAGGAGGACCTACAATGAGCAGTTCTTC. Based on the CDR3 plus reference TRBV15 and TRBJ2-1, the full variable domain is DAMVIQNPRYQVTQFGKPVTLSCSQTLNHNVMYWYQQKSSQAPKLLFHYYDKDFNNEADTPDNFQSRRPNTSFCFLDIRSPGLGDTAMYLCATSRERRTYNEQFFGPGTRLTVL.

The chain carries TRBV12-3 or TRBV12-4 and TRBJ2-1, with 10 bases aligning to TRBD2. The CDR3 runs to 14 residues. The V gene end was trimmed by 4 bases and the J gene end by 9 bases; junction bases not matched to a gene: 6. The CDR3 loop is CASSYGTSESEQFF. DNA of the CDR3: TGTGCCAGCAGTTACGGGACTAGCGAAAGTGAGCAGTTCTTC.

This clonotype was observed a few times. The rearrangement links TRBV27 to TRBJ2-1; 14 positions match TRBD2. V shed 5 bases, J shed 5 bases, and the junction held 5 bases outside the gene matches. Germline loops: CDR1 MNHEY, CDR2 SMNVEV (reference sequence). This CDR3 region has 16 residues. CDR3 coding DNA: TGTGCCAGCAGTGTAAGACTAGCGGGAGGGAACAATGAGCAGTTCTTC. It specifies CASSVRLAGGNNEQFF.

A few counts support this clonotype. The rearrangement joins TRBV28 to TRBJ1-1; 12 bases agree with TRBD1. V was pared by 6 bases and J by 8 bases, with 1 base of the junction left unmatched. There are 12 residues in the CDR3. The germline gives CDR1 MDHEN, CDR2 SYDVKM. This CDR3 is CASSGTGGEAFF. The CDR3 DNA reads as TGTGCCAGCAGCGGGACAGGGGGCGAAGCTTTCTTT.

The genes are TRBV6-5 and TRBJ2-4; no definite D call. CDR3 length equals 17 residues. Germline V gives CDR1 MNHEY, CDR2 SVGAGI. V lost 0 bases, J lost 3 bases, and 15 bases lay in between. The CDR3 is CASSYSPSSIVKNIQYF. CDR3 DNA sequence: TGTGCCAGCAGTTACTCGCCATCCAGCATAGTCAAAAACATTCAGTACTTC.

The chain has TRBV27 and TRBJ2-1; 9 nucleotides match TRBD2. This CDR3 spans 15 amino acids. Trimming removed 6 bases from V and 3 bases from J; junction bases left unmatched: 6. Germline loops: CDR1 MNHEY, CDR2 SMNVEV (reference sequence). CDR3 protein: CASSTGTSFYNEQFF. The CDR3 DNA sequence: TGTGCCAGCAGCACCGGGACTAGCTTCTACAATGAGCAGTTCTTC.

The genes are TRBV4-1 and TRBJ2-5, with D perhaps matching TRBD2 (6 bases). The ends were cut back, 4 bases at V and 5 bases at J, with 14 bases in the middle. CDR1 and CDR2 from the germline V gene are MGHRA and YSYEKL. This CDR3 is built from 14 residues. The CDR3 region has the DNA TGCGCCAGCAGCCGAGATCCGGGGAGGGAGACCCAGTACTTC. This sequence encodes CASSRDPGRETQYF.

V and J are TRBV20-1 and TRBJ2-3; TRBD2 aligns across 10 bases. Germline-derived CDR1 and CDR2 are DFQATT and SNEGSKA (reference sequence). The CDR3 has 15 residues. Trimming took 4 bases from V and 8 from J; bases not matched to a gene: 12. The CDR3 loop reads CSAILASGSRGTQYF. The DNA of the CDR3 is TGCAGTGCTATCTTGGCTAGCGGGAGTCGGGGTACGCAGTATTTT.

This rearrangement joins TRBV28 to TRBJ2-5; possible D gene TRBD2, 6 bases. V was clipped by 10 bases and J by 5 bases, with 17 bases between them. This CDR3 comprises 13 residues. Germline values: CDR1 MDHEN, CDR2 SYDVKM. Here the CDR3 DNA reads TGTGCCACCATCCTATCGGGGAGGGAGACCCAGTACTTC. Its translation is CATILSGRETQYF.

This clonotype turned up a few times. The DNA for the CDR3 is TGTGCCAGCAGTCTGCCGGGACAGGGGTCAGATACGCAGTATTTT. Encoded protein: CASSLPGQGSDTQYF. The V gene is TRBV12-3 or TRBV12-4, the J gene TRBJ2-3; 10 positions agree with TRBD1. J gave up 4 bases and V 5 bases, and 6 bases lay outside the gene matches. This CDR3 has 15 residues.

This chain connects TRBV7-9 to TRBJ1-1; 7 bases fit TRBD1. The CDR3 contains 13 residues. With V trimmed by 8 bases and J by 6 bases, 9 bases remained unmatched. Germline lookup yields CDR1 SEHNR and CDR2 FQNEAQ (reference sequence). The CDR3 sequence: CASSDRVAAEAFF. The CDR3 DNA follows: TGTGCCAGCTCCGACAGGGTCGCGGCTGAAGCTTTCTTT. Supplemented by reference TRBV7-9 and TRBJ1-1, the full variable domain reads DTGVSQNPRHKITKRGQNVTFRCDPISEHNRLYWYRQTLGQGPEFLTYFQNEAQLEKSRLLSDRFSAERPKGSFSTLEIQRTEQGDSAMYLCASSDRVAAEAFFGQGTRLTVV.

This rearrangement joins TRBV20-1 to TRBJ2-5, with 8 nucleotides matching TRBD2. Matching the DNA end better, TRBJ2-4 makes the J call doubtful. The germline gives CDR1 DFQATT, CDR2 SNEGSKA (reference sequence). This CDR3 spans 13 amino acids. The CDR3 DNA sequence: TGCAGTGCTAGAGATCCGGGAGGGAACATTCAGTACTTC. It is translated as CSARDPGGNIQYF.

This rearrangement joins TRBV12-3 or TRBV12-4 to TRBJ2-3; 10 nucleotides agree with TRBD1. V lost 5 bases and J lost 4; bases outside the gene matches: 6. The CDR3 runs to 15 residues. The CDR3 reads CASSHRGQGSDTQYF. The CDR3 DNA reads TGTGCCAGCAGTCACCGGGGACAGGGGTCAGATACGCAGTATTTT.

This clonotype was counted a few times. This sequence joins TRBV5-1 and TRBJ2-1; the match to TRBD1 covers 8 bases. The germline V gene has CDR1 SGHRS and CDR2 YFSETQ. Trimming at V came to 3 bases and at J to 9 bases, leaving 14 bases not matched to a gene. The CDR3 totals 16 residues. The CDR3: CASSSPGTGFRLEQFF. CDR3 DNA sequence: TGCGCCAGCAGCTCACCCGGGACAGGTTTCCGCCTTGAGCAGTTCTTC.

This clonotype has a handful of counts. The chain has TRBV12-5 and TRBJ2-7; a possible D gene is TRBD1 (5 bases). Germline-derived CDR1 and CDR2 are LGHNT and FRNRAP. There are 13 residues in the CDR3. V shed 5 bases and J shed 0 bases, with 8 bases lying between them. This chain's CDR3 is CASGTTVSYEQYF. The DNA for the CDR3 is TGTGCTAGTGGTACGACAGTCTCCTACGAGCAGTACTTC.

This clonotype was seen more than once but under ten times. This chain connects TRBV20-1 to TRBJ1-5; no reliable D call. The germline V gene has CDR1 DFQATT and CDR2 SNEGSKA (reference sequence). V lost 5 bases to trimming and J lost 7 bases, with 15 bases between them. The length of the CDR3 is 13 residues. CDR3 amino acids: CSAGRGGWQPQHF. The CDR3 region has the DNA TGCAGTGCTGGGAGAGGTGGCTGGCAGCCCCAGCATTTT.

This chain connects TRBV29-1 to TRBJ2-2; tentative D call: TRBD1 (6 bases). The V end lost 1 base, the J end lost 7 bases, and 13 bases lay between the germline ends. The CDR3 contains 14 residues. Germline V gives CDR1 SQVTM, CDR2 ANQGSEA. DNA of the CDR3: TGCAGCGTTGAAGTCAGGGCACAGGGCGGGGAGCTGTTTTTT. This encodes CSVEVRAQGGELFF.

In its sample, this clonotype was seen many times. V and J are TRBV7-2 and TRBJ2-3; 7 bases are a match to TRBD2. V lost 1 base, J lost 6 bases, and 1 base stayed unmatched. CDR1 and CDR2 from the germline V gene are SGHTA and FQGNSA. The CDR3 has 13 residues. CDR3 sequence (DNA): TGTGCCAGCAGCTTAGTGGGGGGGGATACGCAGTATTTT. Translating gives CASSLVGGDTQYF. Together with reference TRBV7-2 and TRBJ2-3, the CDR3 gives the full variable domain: GAGVSQSPSNKVTEKGKDVELRCDPISGHTALYWYRQSLGQGLEFLIYFQGNSAPDKSGLPSDRFSAERTGGSVSTLTIQRTQQEDSAVYLCASSLVGGDTQYFGPGTRLTVL.

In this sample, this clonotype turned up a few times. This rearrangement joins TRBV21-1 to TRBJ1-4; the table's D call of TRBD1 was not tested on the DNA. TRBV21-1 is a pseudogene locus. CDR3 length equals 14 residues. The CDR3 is CASSKDRGHEKLFF. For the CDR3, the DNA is TGTGCCAGCAGCAAAGACAGGGGGCATGAAAAACTGTTTTTT.